Below, 6 T cell receptor beta chains from the same sample are listed, as sequenced in a study of shared clonotypes between healthy human individuals. The assay was immunoSEQ multiplex PCR, and TCRdb's table has in-frame clones only and misses some. The sample lists 1.6 million or so clones, approximately 98.5% occurring once. Input material: naive CD4+ T cells sorted from blood. Subset given: CD45RA+ positively selected. The receptors shown here come from a man in his thirties or forties in good health.

J is TRBJ2-1 and V is TRBV20-1; D remains unclear. The CDR3 length is 11 residues. The V end lost 6 bases, the J end lost 6 bases, and 9 bases lay between the germline ends. The germline gives CDR1 DFQATT, CDR2 SNEGSKA (reference sequence). In DNA form, the CDR3 reads TGCAGTGCCCCTTTAACCAATGAGCAGTTCTTC. Its protein product is CSAPLTNEQFF.

About this clone itself: This specimen includes other DNA sequences encoding the same CDR3. The rearrangement joins TRBV5-1 to TRBJ2-7; TRBD1 might be the D (6 bases). The ends were cut back, 2 bases at V and 1 base at J, with 10 bases in the middle. The length of the CDR3 is 14 residues. Germline-derived CDR1 and CDR2 are SGHRS and YFSETQ. The CDR3 region is CASSLGTPSYEQYF. CDR3 DNA: TGCGCCAGCAGCTTAGGGACACCTTCCTACGAGCAGTACTTC.

The chain recombines TRBV29-1 with TRBJ2-7; 8 nucleotides match TRBD1. Germline V gives CDR1 SQVTM, CDR2 ANQGSEA. The CDR3 is made up of 13 amino acids. The J segment lost 6 bases and the V segment lost 4 bases, leaving 8 bases of the junction unmatched. The CDR3 here is CSVVTGGGGEQYF. The CDR3 DNA follows: TGCAGCGTTGTTACAGGGGGAGGAGGCGAGCAGTACTTC.

V is TRBV19 and J is TRBJ2-3; D uncertain. Deletions cut 9 bases from V and 0 bases from J, with 10 bases between. The germline V gene encodes CDR1 LNHDA and CDR2 SQIVND (reference sequence). This CDR3 has 13 residues. CDR3 in amino acids: CASSHGSTDTQYF. In nucleotides, the CDR3 is TGTGCCAGCAGTCACGGGAGCACAGATACGCAGTATTTT.

J is TRBJ2-7 and V is TRBV11-2, with D tentatively TRBD1 or TRBD2 (6 bases each). Between the trimmed V and J ends, which lost 5 bases and 5 bases, there was a span of 16 bases. CDR1 SGHAT and CDR2 FQNNGV come from the germline V gene. The CDR3 sequence is 14 residues long. The CDR3 DNA sequence: TGTGCCAGCAGCCCCCCCCCGAGGGGGGACGAGCAGTACTTC. This codes for CASSPPPRGDEQYF.

Turning to this clone: Within the sample, other DNA sequences also encode this same CDR3. The chain recombines TRBV4-1 with TRBJ2-7, with D uncertain. CDR1 is MGHRA and CDR2 is YSYEKL in the germline V gene. Trimming shortened V by 0 bases and J by 3 bases, and 0 bases separated the two germline ends. This CDR3 spans 11 amino acids. CDR3 loop: CASSQDYEQYF. The CDR3, as DNA: TGCGCCAGCAGCCAAGACTACGAGCAGTACTTC.